This T cell receptor beta chain came from a study of blood T cells in healthy people across ages. The germline V gene encodes CDR1 SGHDN and CDR2 FVKESK. Trimming took 4 bases from V and 5 from J; bases not matched to a gene: 7. This CDR3 comprises 15 residues. This clonotype was seen a handful of times. Primers used in a second PCR of about 7 to 11 cycles were a sample-barcoded 5' primer and a J-beta primer mix. From the 5' RACE reads, TCRdb called clonotypes with MiXCR, one entry per CDR3 protein. Of around 520,000 distinct CDR3 sequences listed, about 27% were seen once; the top ten hold 3% to 4.5%. These data were likewise used in another study, on T cells of mothers and their children.

Sequencing was performed on blood. This receptor was identified in a boy younger than 10 in good health. J is TRBJ1-2 and V is TRBV14, with TRBD1 matching 10 bases. The CDR3 coding sequence is TGTGCCAGCAGCCCAACAATGGGACAGGGGTATGGCTACACCTTC. Protein sequence: CASSPTMGQGYGYTF.